The 2 T cell receptor beta chains given below trace back to one sample, sequenced in a study of blood T cell repertoires in COVID-19. Clones were read by immunoSEQ multiplex PCR, and TCRdb kept only the in-frame ones, dropping some. The sample holds around 300,000 clones, 70% to 90% seen once. Sequenced sample: peripheral blood. These TCRs come from a woman in her 70s with acute or convalescent COVID-19.

CDR3 sequence reads: CASSAATGGVSGAFF. The CDR3 region has the DNA TGTGCCAGCAGCGCTGCGACAGGGGGTGTTAGTGGGGCTTTCTTT. V is TRBV5-5 and J is TRBJ1-1; 9 nucleotides match TRBD1. J was trimmed by 11 bases and V by 4 bases; bases with no gene match: 15. The CDR3 totals 15 residues. CDR1 is SGHKS, CDR2 YYEKEE, per germline (reference sequence).

The genes are TRBV2 and TRBJ1-5; 8 bases are a match to TRBD1. In germline, CDR1 is SNHLY, CDR2 FYNNEI. With 4 bases clipped from V and 1 base from J, the junction kept 6 bases outside the gene matches. This CDR3 comprises 16 residues. CDR3 coding DNA: TGTGCCAGCAGTGGTCCAGGGGGCGAGAGCAATCAGCCCCAGCATTTT. This encodes CASSGPGGESNQPQHF.